This TCR beta chain was sequenced during a study of graft-versus-host responses after intestinal transplantation. The protocol was immunoSEQ multiplex PCR, while the TCRdb copy is restricted to in-frame clones and leaves out a portion. The table has under 100,000 clones, 85% to 95% seen once. As for this clone: Antigen: not known.

V was pared by 6 bases and J by 7 bases, with 10 bases of the junction left unmatched. Per germline, CDR1 MNHNS and CDR2 SASEGT. This CDR3 has 16 amino acids. The chain carries TRBV6-1 and TRBJ1-6; 9 positions agree with TRBD1. Here the sequenced sample was unstimulated CD8+ T cells sorted from spleen or lymph node cells, taken before transplant. The source of this sequence is a human donor who was the organ donor for an intestinal transplant. CDR3 coding DNA: TGTGCCAGCAGCGAAACCCCCGGGACAGGGAATTCACCCCTCCACTTT. Translated: CASSETPGTGNSPLHF.